This entry describes one T cell receptor beta chain. Its antigen is still unknown. Mismatch with germline at one junction end may stem from a read error. This CDR3 region has 14 residues. Whole blood was used without fractionation, so all unsorted peripheral T cells were included. Donors were HIV-infected adults who had not yet started antiretroviral therapy but were about to begin. Approximately 500 ng RNA was reverse transcribed with alpha and beta constant-region primers. Using multiplexing indices, alpha and beta chain libraries were generated apart by chain-specific third strand synthesis. TCRdb used MiXCR to reprocess the 5' RACE reads, holding one entry per CDR3 protein. The data show about 8,100 distinct CDR3 sequences, roughly 6% seen once. This sample was included in a study of HIV-infected patients and healthy controls. Turning to the study itself: CD4 counts in about 85% of the 16 patients increased modestly yet significantly but stayed below normal. Findings of the study overall: Healthy controls carried many MAIT alpha-chain CDR3s, while HIV+ repertoires had few.

This clonotype was sampled from an adult with HIV infection. The rearrangement links TRBV12-3 or TRBV12-4 to TRBJ2-3; maybe TRBD1 (5 bases). The input for sequencing was blood, taken before antiretroviral therapy. CDR3 sequence: CASSSLGPRDTRYF. CDR3 DNA sequence: TGTGCCAGCAGTTCTCTGGGGCCACGAGATACGCGGTATTTT.